Listed below are T cell receptor beta chains from one sample, sequenced in a study of blood T cell repertoires in COVID-19. Measured with immunoSEQ multiplex PCR; TCRdb has only the in-frame clones, and not every one. The top ten hold 3.9% of the sample, which has around 130,000 clones, about 83% seen once. Sequenced: peripheral blood. The receptors come from a man aged 60-69 years with acute or convalescent COVID-19. Both conserved end residues are trimmed from each CDR3. A D gene is named only where the DNA matches it firmly.

D: NA; V: TRBV15; J: TRBJ2-5; CDR3: ATSRDRGAQETQY
D: NA; V: TRBV2; J: TRBJ2-7; CDR3: ASSEDTLYEQY
D: NA; V: TRBV29-1; J: TRBJ2-1; CDR3: SVVRQGIQDEQF
D: TRBD2; V: TRBV19; J: TRBJ2-1; CDR3: ASSIMASGPYNEQF
D: NA; V: TRBV6-1; J: TRBJ2-3; CDR3: ASSEKLMTIITDTQY
D: NA; V: TRBV6-2/TRBV6-3; J: TRBJ2-1; CDR3: ASSLDSSSYNEQF
D: TRBD2; V: TRBV19; J: TRBJ2-1; CDR3: ASIPTSGSYNEQF
D: NA; V: TRBV27; J: TRBJ2-3; CDR3: ASTRGYTDTQY
D: TRBD2; V: TRBV11-2; J: TRBJ2-1; CDR3: ASRSGGADEQF
D: TRBD2; V: TRBV10-3; J: TRBJ2-1; CDR3: AISEGLAGAREQF
D: NA; V: TRBV6-6; J: TRBJ1-5; CDR3: ASSYSNIAVGQPQH
D: NA; V: TRBV28; J: TRBJ1-1; CDR3: ASSEVRLNTEAF
D: NA; V: TRBV7-9; J: TRBJ2-7; CDR3: ASSPGGSGSPYEQY
D: NA; V: TRBV5-1; J: TRBJ1-1; CDR3: ASSARGSLGTEAF
D: TRBD1; V: TRBV7-6; J: TRBJ2-1; CDR3: ASSSRRDRFFYNEQF
D: NA; V: TRBV5-6; J: TRBJ1-2; CDR3: ASSLRGNYGYT
D: TRBD2; V: TRBV4-1; J: TRBJ2-3; CDR3: ASSQSPGTSGTDTQY
D: NA; V: TRBV5-4; J: TRBJ2-2; CDR3: ASSLPRDTTGELF
D: TRBD1; V: TRBV12-5; J: TRBJ2-1; CDR3: ASGPGTGLYNEQF
D: NA; V: TRBV19; J: TRBJ1-4; CDR3: ASVKGRAGHNEKLF
D: NA; V: TRBV6-6; J: TRBJ2-1; CDR3: ASSYSSGNNEQF
D: NA; V: TRBV6-5; J: TRBJ1-2; CDR3: ASSSRGGNYGYT
D: TRBD2; V: TRBV4-3; J: TRBJ2-7; CDR3: ASSRWTSGNYEQY
D: TRBD1; V: TRBV6-6; J: TRBJ2-7; CDR3: ASSWTGYEQY
D: NA; V: TRBV19; J: TRBJ1-4; CDR3: ASNDGEEKLF
D: NA; V: TRBV7-9; J: TRBJ1-1; CDR3: ASSLAQNTEAF